The text below deals with one TCR beta chain. The sample originates from a study of identical twins. CDR3 length equals 14 residues. Germline values: CDR1 MNHEY, CDR2 SVGEGT. Trimming took off 6 bases at V and 5 bases at J, with 17 bases between the two ends. TCRdb used MiXCR to reprocess the 5' RACE reads, holding one entry per CDR3 protein. The sample contains some 900,000 distinct CDR3 sequences, roughly an eighth of which appear only once. The sample also formed part of further work on yellow fever vaccine responses in identical twins.

The receptor comes from a woman aged 18-29 years in good health. Sequencing was carried out using PBMCs. The chain recombines TRBV6-2 or TRBV6-3 with TRBJ2-7, with D possibly TRBD2 on 6 matching bases. The chain's CDR3 is CASRGDGSPHEQYF. The CDR3 DNA is TGTGCCAGCAGAGGTGACGGGAGTCCCCACGAGCAGTACTTC.